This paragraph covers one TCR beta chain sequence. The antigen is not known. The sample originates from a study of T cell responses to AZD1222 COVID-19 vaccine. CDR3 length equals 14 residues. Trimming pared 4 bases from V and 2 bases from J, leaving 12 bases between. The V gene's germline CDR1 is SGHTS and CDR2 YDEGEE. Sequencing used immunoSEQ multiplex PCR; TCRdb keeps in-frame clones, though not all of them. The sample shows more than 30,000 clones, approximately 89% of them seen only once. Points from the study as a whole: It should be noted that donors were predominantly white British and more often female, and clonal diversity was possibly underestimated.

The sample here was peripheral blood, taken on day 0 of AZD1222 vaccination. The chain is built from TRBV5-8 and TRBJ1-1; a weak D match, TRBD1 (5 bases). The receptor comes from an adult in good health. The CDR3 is CASSGRGPNTEAFF. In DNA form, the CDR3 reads TGTGCCAGCAGCGGCCGGGGCCCTAACACTGAAGCTTTCTTT.